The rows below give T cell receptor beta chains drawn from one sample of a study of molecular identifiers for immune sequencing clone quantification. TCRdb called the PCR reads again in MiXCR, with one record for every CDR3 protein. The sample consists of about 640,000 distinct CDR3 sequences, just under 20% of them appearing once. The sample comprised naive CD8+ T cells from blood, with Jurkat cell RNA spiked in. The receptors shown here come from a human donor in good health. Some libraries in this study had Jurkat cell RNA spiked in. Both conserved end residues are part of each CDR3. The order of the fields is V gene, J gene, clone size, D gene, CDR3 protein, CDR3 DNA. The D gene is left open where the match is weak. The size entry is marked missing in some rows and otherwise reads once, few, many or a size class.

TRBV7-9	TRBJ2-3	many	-	CASSLVGGGTSDF	-
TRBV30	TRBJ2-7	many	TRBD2	CAWSGLPRGSTIYEQYF	TGTGCCTGGAGCGGACTTCCGCGCGGGAGTACCATCTACGAGCAGTACTTC
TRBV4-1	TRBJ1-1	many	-	CASSQDWGGEAFF	TGCGCCAGCAGCCAAGATTGGGGGGGTGAAGCTTTCTTT
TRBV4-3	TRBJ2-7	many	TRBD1	CASSQDWAGGASEQYF	TGCGCCAGCAGCCAAGACTGGGCAGGGGGAGCGTCCGAGCAGTACTTC
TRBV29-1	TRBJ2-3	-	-	CSVEWGDFSTDTQYF	TGCAGCGTTGAGTGGGGGGACTTTAGCACAGATACGCAGTATTTT
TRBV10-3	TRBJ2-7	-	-	CAIAAATGRAYEQYF	TGTGCCATCGCCGCGGCGACGGGCCGAGCCTACGAGCAGTACTTC
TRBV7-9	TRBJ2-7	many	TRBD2	CASSWGVLRGRASEQYF	TGTGCCAGCAGCTGGGGGGTTTTGCGCGGGAGGGCCAGCGAGCAGTACTTC
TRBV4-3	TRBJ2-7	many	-	CASSQEPDLSYEQYF	TGCGCCAGCAGCCAAGAGCCGGATCTCTCCTACGAGCAGTACTTC
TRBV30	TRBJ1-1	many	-	CAWSVGPRGTEAFF	TGTGCCTGGAGTGTTGGGCCCCGAGGGACTGAAGCTTTCTTT
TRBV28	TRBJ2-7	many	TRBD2	CASSPTGGSWYEQYF	TGTGCCAGCAGCCCCACCGGCGGGAGCTGGTACGAGCAGTACTTC